The clone carrying this TCR beta chain was observed once. Its antigen is still unknown. This sample is drawn from a study of shared clonotypes between healthy human individuals. Study in general: Those who served as donors were a couple of women and a few men between the ages of 18 and 49. General study results and limits: The generation probabilities recorded for non-shared clonotypes fell below those of clonotypes shared by all four donors.

Sequenced by immunoSEQ multiplex PCR; TCRdb stores in-frame clones only, minus some. The table has over a million clones, around 78% seen once. This CDR3 has 11 amino acids. Trimming left V 8 bases short and J 4 bases short, with 8 bases between. In germline, CDR1 is ENHRY, CDR2 SYGVKD. Every contributor of samples was a Caucasian grown-up residing in Nashville, Tennessee. Sequenced input: memory CD4+ T cells from PBMCs. Indicated subset: CD45RA-negative fraction. The clonotype was recovered from a man aged 18 to 30 in good health. Some clones in this sample may be carry-over from other donors' samples. The chain employs TRBV10-3 and TRBJ1-2, with TRBD1 as a possible D gene (5 bases). The CDR3 DNA reads as TGTGCCATCGGGGGGGGCTATGGCTACACCTTC. Translated, it gives CAIGGGYGYTF.